The clone carrying this TCR beta chain was found a few times. TCRdb processed the 5' RACE reads anew with MiXCR; each CDR3 protein has one entry. The sample shows roughly 310,000 distinct CDR3 sequences, around 3.9% of them seen only once. The data are from a study of T cells after yellow fever vaccination. Overall study: Fractions containing few cells were prepared with SMART-Seq v4 Ultra Low Input.

Deletions cut 4 bases from V and 4 bases from J, with 10 bases between. This CDR3 contains 12 residues. Germline lookup yields CDR1 DFQATT and CDR2 SNEGSKA (reference sequence). The rearrangement joins TRBV20-1 to TRBJ1-2; tentative D call: TRBD1 (5 bases). This sequence was found in a man between 18 and 35 years old who received the YFV17D yellow fever vaccine. The specimen was PBMCs, collected on the day of the yellow fever booster vaccination. CDR3 sequence (DNA): TGCAGTGCTAATACAGGCGGCTATGGCTACACCTTC. Encoded protein: CSANTGGYGYTF.